This is a list of T cell receptor beta chains from one sample in a study of T cell responses to AZD1222 COVID-19 vaccine. The table came from immunoSEQ multiplex PCR; TCRdb's copy has only in-frame clones and leaves some out. The sample includes around 110,000 clones, about 90% seen only once; the top ten take 3.5% to 4.5%. The input for sequencing was peripheral blood, taken on day 0 of AZD1222 vaccination. Receptor source: an adult in good health. Both conserved end residues are part of each CDR3. A D gene is named only where the DNA matches it firmly. Size is stated for part of the rows, as once, few or many counts, or as a class when the clone is expanded.

clone_size d_call j_call v_call cdr3_nt cdr3_aa
. . TRBJ2-3 TRBV12-3/TRBV12-4 TGTGCCAGCAGTTTGCGGGGAGATACGCAGTATTTT CASSLRGDTQYF
. . TRBJ1-6 TRBV6-5 TGTGCCAGCAGCCCCCGAGACAGGTCTAATTCACCCCTCCACTTT CASSPRDRSNSPLHF
. TRBD1 TRBJ2-7 TRBV10-3 TGTGCCATTTTTCGGACAGGGTCGAACGAGCAGTACTTC CAIFRTGSNEQYF
. . TRBJ1-5 TRBV7-8 TGTGCCAGCAGCTTACCCGAGGGACGGTTTGAGCCCCAGCATTTT CASSLPEGRFEPQHF
. . TRBJ2-1 TRBV5-6 TGTGCCAGCAGCTTGGTTGCGAATGAGCAGTTCTTC CASSLVANEQFF
. . TRBJ2-2 TRBV6-2/TRBV6-3 TGTGCCAGCAGTTACTCGAGTGGGGTTACCACCGGGGAGCTGTTTTTT CASSYSSGVTTGELFF
. . TRBJ1-5 TRBV19 TGTGCCAGTAGTATAGATCTCGGGGTACTAAGCAATCAGCCCCAGCATTTT CASSIDLGVLSNQPQHF
. . TRBJ1-2 TRBV15 TGTGCCACCAGCAGAGATAATCCGGCGGGGAGCTACACCTTC CATSRDNPAGSYTF
once . TRBJ2-1 TRBV21-1 TGTGCCAGCCCCTGGACTAGCGGTAGCTCCTACAATGAGCAGTTCTTC CASPWTSGSSYNEQFF
. . TRBJ1-5 TRBV6-6 TGTGCCAGCAGCTCCAGTCGGACGGCCGGAGCTCAGCCCCAGCATTTT CASSSSRTAGAQPQHF
. TRBD2 TRBJ2-1 TRBV9 TGTGCCAGCAGCCCGAGGGGGACTAGCGTCTACAATGAGCAGTTCTTC CASSPRGTSVYNEQFF
. . TRBJ1-5 TRBV2 TGTGCCAGCAGGACGGGACCGATTAGCAATCAGCCCCAGCATTTT CASRTGPISNQPQHF
. TRBD1 TRBJ1-1 TRBV6-2/TRBV6-3 TGTGCCAGCAGCAGAGGACAGGTTGAAGCTTTCTTT CASSRGQVEAFF
. . TRBJ1-3 TRBV30 TGTGCCTGGAGTGTAAGACCGCACTCTGGAAACACCATATATTTT CAWSVRPHSGNTIYF
. . TRBJ1-4 TRBV30 TGTGCCTGGATGGAGTGGAAGTCAACTAATGAAAAACTGTTTTTT CAWMEWKSTNEKLFF
. . TRBJ1-2 TRBV18 TGTGCCAGCTCACCAACGGTCGTCGGTCTGGATGGCTACACCTTC CASSPTVVGLDGYTF
once . TRBJ1-5 TRBV9 TGTGCCAGCAGCCTGGGGACCAATCAGCCCCAGCATTTT CASSLGTNQPQHF
once . TRBJ1-2 TRBV21-1 TGTGCCAGCAGCGACCCTCAGGGGGACTATGGCTACACCTTC CASSDPQGDYGYTF
. . TRBJ1-3 TRBV3-1/TRBV3-2 TGTGCCAGCAGCCAGAGGGGGGGTATTGGAAACACCATATATTTT CASSQRGGIGNTIYF
. . TRBJ2-2 TRBV12-3/TRBV12-4 TGTGCCAGCTCCCTCCTAGGTACCGGGGAGCTGTTTTTT CASSLLGTGELFF
. . TRBJ1-2 TRBV7-8 TGTGCCAGCAGCTCCCCGGGGAGGGCGGGCTACACCTTC CASSSPGRAGYTF
. . TRBJ1-3 TRBV28 TGTGCCAGCAGTTTACAGACAGGAGTGGGAAACACCATATATTTT CASSLQTGVGNTIYF
once TRBD1 TRBJ1-5 TRBV7-2 TGTGCCAGCAGCCCACCGGGACAGGGTGTTCAGCCCCAGCATTTT CASSPPGQGVQPQHF
few . TRBJ1-6 TRBV30 TGTGCCTGGAGATGGGGGCCAGGAAATTCACCCCTCCACTTT CAWRWGPGNSPLHF
. . TRBJ1-1 TRBV4-1 TGCGCCAGCAGCCAAGAGGGTACAATGAACACTGAAGCTTTCTTT CASSQEGTMNTEAFF
once . TRBJ1-1 TRBV6-5 TGTGCCACTCTTAAAGGCGTGAACACTGAAGCTTTCTTT CATLKGVNTEAFF
. . TRBJ2-6 TRBV7-9 TGTGCCAGCAGCTTATCTCCTGGGCGGACCTCTGGGGCCAACGTCCTGACTTTC CASSLSPGRTSGANVLTF
. TRBD1 TRBJ1-2 TRBV7-6 TGTGCCAGCAGCCCACGAGCCGGGACAGACTATGGCTACACCTTC CASSPRAGTDYGYTF
. . TRBJ1-1 TRBV7-2 TGTGCCAGCAGCTTAGCAAGGGCATGGGGCACTGAAGCTTTCTTT CASSLARAWGTEAFF
few . TRBJ1-5 TRBV12-1 TGTGCCAACACAGGTATTGGGAGCAATCAGCCCCAGCATTTT CANTGIGSNQPQHF
. . TRBJ2-1 TRBV9 TGTGCCAGCAGCGCCGGAATCCCCGCCCATGAGCAGTTCTTC CASSAGIPAHEQFF
. . TRBJ2-7 TRBV6-5 TGTGCCAGTGCAGGGGATTCCTACGAGCAGTACTTC CASAGDSYEQYF
. . TRBJ1-1 TRBV7-9 TGTGCCAGCAGCTCCCTCCTCGGCCTCCAACGAAACACTGAAGCTTTCTTT CASSSLLGLQRNTEAFF
. . TRBJ1-5 TRBV7-2 TGTGCCAGCAGCCCCAGATCGGGCGATCAGCCCCAGCATTTT CASSPRSGDQPQHF
. . TRBJ1-3 TRBV6-1 TGTGCCAGCAGTGAAGTTGAGGGGAGCTCTGGAAACACCATATATTTT CASSEVEGSSGNTIYF
medium-sized TRBD2 TRBJ2-7 TRBV14 TGTGCCAGCAGCCGTCCGGGACTAAACCGCCACGAGCAGTACTTC CASSRPGLNRHEQYF
. . TRBJ1-1 TRBV3-1/TRBV3-2 TGTGCCAGCAGCCAAGGTTCTGGGCCTGAAGCTTTCTTT CASSQGSGPEAFF
. . TRBJ2-3 TRBV11-2 TGTGCCAGCAGATCCTTGACAGATACGCAGTATTTT CASRSLTDTQYF
once TRBD2 TRBJ2-2 TRBV27 TGTGCCACCCGGGAGGGACCGTACACCGGGGAGCTGTTTTTT CATREGPYTGELFF
. . TRBJ2-2 TRBV30 TGTGCCTGGGGGGCCTGGGAGCTGTTTTTT CAWGAWELFF
. TRBD2 TRBJ2-2 TRBV6-1 TGTGCCAGCAGTGAACTAGCGGGAGGGGGCCCCGGGGAGCTGTTTTTT CASSELAGGGPGELFF
. . TRBJ1-1 TRBV7-2 TGTGCCAGCACCCTAAACCCCGGGCCTGAAGCTTTCTTT CASTLNPGPEAFF
. . TRBJ1-2 TRBV24-1 TGTGCCACCAGTGACCCCGGACAGATAATCTCTAACTATGGCTACACCTTC CATSDPGQIISNYGYTF
. . TRBJ2-2 TRBV18 TGTGCCAGCTCGCCAGACAGCGGGGAGCTGTTTTTT CASSPDSGELFF
. TRBD2 TRBJ2-7 TRBV9 TGTGCCAGCAGCGCCGGGACTAGCTCCAACGAGCAGTACTTC CASSAGTSSNEQYF
. . TRBJ1-3 TRBV5-1 TGCGCCAGCAGCTTGGAGACCTGGGACTCTGGAAACACCATATATTTT CASSLETWDSGNTIYF
. TRBD1 TRBJ2-2 TRBV30 TGTGCCTGGACGATCGGGACAGGGGGAGTAATCACCGGGGAGCTGTTTTTT CAWTIGTGGVITGELFF
. . TRBJ1-1 TRBV7-3 TGTGCCAGCAGCTTAATGTTTGGGGGGGCCCTCACTGAAGCTTTCTTT CASSLMFGGALTEAFF
once . TRBJ1-2 TRBV14 TGTGCCAGTGGAGGACCCGCTTCGGGCTACACCTTC CASGGPASGYTF
. TRBD1 TRBJ2-7 TRBV6-1 TGTGCCAGCAGCGAACCCGTACCGGGACAGCTCCCCTACGAGCAGTACTTC CASSEPVPGQLPYEQYF